This TCR beta chain was profiled in a study of cytomegalovirus exposure and HLA in healthy donors. Both 60 Vbeta primers and 13 Jbeta primers went into the PCR. Sequenced by immunoSEQ multiplex PCR; TCRdb stores in-frame clones only, minus some. The data show fewer than 200,000 clones, with 65% to 80% seen just once and 2.1% held by the top ten. V dropped 0 bases and J dropped 3 bases, with 6 bases sitting between them. Looked up from germline, CDR1 is MGHRA and CDR2 is YSYEKL. This CDR3 has 14 amino acids. Sequencing was carried out using PBMCs. The sequence came from a man aged 35 to 55 in good health and CMV-seronegative. The gene calls are TRBV4-1 and TRBJ2-4, with D unclear. As DNA, the CDR3 is TGCGCCAGCAGCCAAGAGGGCATCAAAAACATTCAGTACTTC. Translating it yields CASSQEGIKNIQYF.